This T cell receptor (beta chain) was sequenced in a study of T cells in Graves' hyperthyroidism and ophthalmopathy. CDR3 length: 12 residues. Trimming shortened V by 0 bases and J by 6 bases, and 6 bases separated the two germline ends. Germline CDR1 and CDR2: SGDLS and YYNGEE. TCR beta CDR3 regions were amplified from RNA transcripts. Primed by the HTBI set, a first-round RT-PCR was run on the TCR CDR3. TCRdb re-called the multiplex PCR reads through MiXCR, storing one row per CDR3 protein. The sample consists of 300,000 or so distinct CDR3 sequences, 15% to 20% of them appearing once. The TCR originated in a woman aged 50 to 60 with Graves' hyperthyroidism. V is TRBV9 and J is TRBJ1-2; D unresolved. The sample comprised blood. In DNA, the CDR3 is TGTGCCAGCAGCGTAGGAATCGATGGCTACACCTTC. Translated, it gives CASSVGIDGYTF.